This paragraph reports one TCR beta chain. What it binds is unknown. The data were obtained in a study of OX40 agonist ivuxolimab in advanced cancers. Study-wide background: Aged about 23 to 90 with a mean of roughly 63 years, they were less than 90% male. Study outcomes and limitations: In CD8+ T cells, expanded clones were on average more numerous than in CD4+.

Sequenced by immunoSEQ multiplex PCR; TCRdb stores in-frame clones only, minus some. This table holds some 17,000 clones, 65% to 90% found once. CDR3 length: 16 amino acids. CDR1 and CDR2 (germline): SGHTA, FQGNSA. Trimming took off 1 base at V and 5 bases at J, with 12 bases between the two ends. Autoimmune disease history or systemic immunosuppression disqualified patients. The sample in question was CD4+ or CD8+ T cells sorted from blood, obtained in a trial of the OX40 agonist ivuxolimab. The origin of this receptor is an adult with an advanced solid tumor such as melanoma, head and neck, liver or kidney cancer. This chain connects TRBV7-2 to TRBJ1-6, with a tentative D call TRBD1 (5 bases). CDR3 loop: CASSLEGPGNNSPLHF. DNA for the CDR3: TGTGCCAGCAGCTTAGAGGGGCCAGGGAATAATTCACCCCTCCACTTT.